The next 14 T cell receptor beta chains were all read from a single sample in a study of blood T cell repertoires in COVID-19. Repertoires were generated with immunoSEQ multiplex PCR, while TCRdb's copy carries only in-frame clones and drops some. The sample has over 40,000 clones, 75% to 85% seen once. The sequenced sample consisted of peripheral blood. The receptors shown here come from a man between 35 and 55 years old with acute or convalescent COVID-19.

For the CDR3, the DNA is TGTGCCAGTAGTACCACCCCTCGGACTAGCACAGATACGCAGTATTTT. Its protein product is CASSTTPRTSTDTQYF. The chain joins TRBV19 to TRBJ2-3; D might be TRBD2 (5 bases). The length of the CDR3 is 16 residues. Trimming took 4 bases from V and 0 from J, leaving 14 bases between them. Germline V gene data show CDR1 as LNHDA and CDR2 as SQIVND (reference sequence).

The rearrangement joins TRBV30 to TRBJ1-1, with D tentatively TRBD1 (5 bases). Trimming shortened V by 3 bases and J by 0 bases, and 14 bases separated the two germline ends. Germline CDR1 and CDR2: GTSNPN and SVGIG (reference sequence). This CDR3 comprises 15 residues. CDR3 amino acids: CAWRVAGNLNTEAFF. In DNA form, the CDR3 reads TGTGCCTGGAGAGTCGCAGGGAATTTGAACACTGAAGCTTTCTTT.

The V and J genes are TRBV10-3 and TRBJ1-5; no definite D call. This CDR3 is built from 14 residues. Germline V gene sequence: CDR1 ENHRY, CDR2 SYGVKD. The V gene lost 5 bases and the J gene lost 3 bases, with 11 bases spanning the gap. The CDR3 spells CAISPRGSNQPQHF. In nucleotides, the CDR3 is TGTGCCATCAGTCCCCGGGGTTCCAATCAGCCCCAGCATTTT.

This chain links TRBV7-2 with TRBJ2-1, with TRBD2 matching 12 bases. The CDR3 loop spans 13 amino acids. The germline V gene has CDR1 SGHTA and CDR2 FQGNSA. V gave up 7 bases and J gave up 13 bases; unmatched junction bases: 8. CDR3 sequence (DNA): TGTGCCAGCACCCGACTAGCGGGGGACCCTCAGTTCTTC. Protein product: CASTRLAGDPQFF. The whole variable domain, remainder taken from reference TRBV7-2 and TRBJ2-1, is GAGVSQSPSNKVTEKGKDVELRCDPISGHTALYWYRQSLGQGLEFLIYFQGNSAPDKSGLPSDRFSAERTGGSVSTLTIQRTQQEDSAVYLCASTRLAGDPQFFGPGTRLTVL.

The DNA for the CDR3 is TGCGCCAGCCAAACCGGACAGGGGGCCTATAATTCACCCCTCCACTTT. Translating gives CASQTGQGAYNSPLHF. The V call is TRBV5-1, the J call TRBJ1-6, with 10 nucleotides matching TRBD1. Germline CDR1 reads SGHRS; CDR2 reads YFSETQ. This CDR3 has 16 amino acids. V lost 7 bases to trimming and J lost 2 bases; unmatched junction nucleotides: 6.

In this sample, this clone turned up once. J is TRBJ1-5 and V is TRBV5-8, with 11 nucleotides matching TRBD1. This CDR3 has 18 residues. V trimming: 5 bases; J trimming: 1 base; junction bases outside the gene matches: 11. Germline CDR1 reads SGHTS; CDR2 reads YDEGEE. The CDR3, as DNA: TGTGCCAGCAGACAACCGGGACAGGGGGTAGGGAGCAATCAGCCCCAGCATTTT. This sequence encodes CASRQPGQGVGSNQPQHF.

V and J are TRBV30 and TRBJ1-2; 7 bases align to TRBD1. Trimming removed 1 base from V and 5 bases from J; junction bases left unmatched: 13. From germline, CDR1 is GTSNPN and CDR2 SVGIG (reference sequence). CDR3 length equals 16 residues. The CDR3 loop is CAWSALRGTDSYGYTF. The CDR3 DNA sequence: TGTGCCTGGAGTGCCCTCCGCGGGACAGACTCTTATGGCTACACCTTC.

The chain uses TRBV18 and TRBJ2-5; D possibly corresponds to TRBD2 (7 bases). The germline V and J ends were trimmed by 9 bases and 4 bases, with 15 bases remaining between them. The germline V gene has CDR1 KGHSH and CDR2 LQKENI. The CDR3 sequence is 13 residues long. The CDR3 region is CASSTGGRETQYF. The CDR3 coding sequence is TGTGCCAGTTCCACGGGGGGCAGAGAGACCCAGTACTTC. The full variable domain, in which reference TRBV18 and TRBJ2-5 provide the parts outside the CDR3, is NAGVMQNPRHLVRRRGQEARLRCSPMKGHSHVYWYRQLPEEGLKFMVYLQKENIIDESGMPKERFSAEFPKEGPSILRIQQVVRGDSAAYFCASSTGGRETQYFGPGTRLLVL.

The J gene is TRBJ1-2, the V gene TRBV5-4; D is undetermined. The CDR3 consists of 15 residues. Germline CDR1 reads SGHNT; CDR2 reads YYREEE (reference sequence). The V end lost 4 bases, the J end lost 2 bases, and 15 bases lay between the germline ends. The CDR3 protein is CASSAGERLNYGYTF. The CDR3 DNA reads TGTGCCAGCAGCGCTGGGGAGAGACTAAACTATGGCTACACCTTC. Drawing the rest from reference TRBV5-4 and TRBJ1-2, the complete variable domain is ETGVTQSPTHLIKTRGQQVTLRCSSQSGHNTVSWYQQALGQGPQFIFQYYREEENGRGNFPPRFSGLQFPNYSSELNVNALELDDSALYLCASSAGERLNYGYTFGSGTRLTVV.

The gene calls are TRBV5-1 and TRBJ2-4, with 8 positions matching TRBD1. V gave up 4 bases and J gave up 8 bases; unmatched junction bases: 17. The CDR3 length is 17 residues. Looked up from germline, CDR1 is SGHRS and CDR2 is YFSETQ. In DNA, the CDR3 is TGCGCCAGCAGCCTGGAAGGACAGGGAAATCCATGGGACATTCAGTACTTC. Its translation is CASSLEGQGNPWDIQYF.

The J gene is TRBJ2-1, the V gene TRBV7-9, with TRBD1 matching 7 bases. Germline CDR1 and CDR2: SEHNR and FQNEAQ (reference sequence). V shed 5 bases and J 2 bases; nucleotides not matched to a gene: 6. The CDR3 spans 15 residues. The CDR3 protein is CASSPRGTAYNEQFF. CDR3 coding DNA: TGTGCCAGCAGCCCCAGAGGGACAGCCTACAATGAGCAGTTCTTC.

This clone was detected once. This rearrangement joins TRBV19 to TRBJ1-2; 9 bases match TRBD1. Germline V gives CDR1 LNHDA, CDR2 SQIVND (reference sequence). The CDR3 length is 18 residues. The junction had 16 bases not matched to a gene; V was cut back by 5 bases and J by 3 bases. As DNA, the CDR3 is TGTGCCAGTAGTGTGTACTCCTCGACAGGGGGAGTGGACTATGGCTACACCTTC. The encoded protein is CASSVYSSTGGVDYGYTF.

V and J are TRBV19 and TRBJ2-3; D is perhaps TRBD2 (6 bases). The CDR3 is 14 residues long. The V gene lost 7 bases and the J gene lost 3 bases, with 14 bases spanning the gap. Germline CDR1 LNHDA, CDR2 SQIVND (reference sequence). The CDR3 is CASTVTSDTDTQYF. The CDR3 nucleotides read TGTGCCAGTACCGTGACTAGTGATACAGATACGCAGTATTTT.

The V gene is TRBV9, the J gene TRBJ1-3; D call uncertain. The V gene lost 4 bases and the J gene lost 2 bases, with 10 bases spanning the gap. CDR1 and CDR2 from the germline V gene are SGDLS and YYNGEE. The CDR3 loop spans 14 amino acids. As DNA, the CDR3 is TGTGCCAGCAGCCACCCGGGTCCTGGAAACACCATATATTTT. Its translation is CASSHPGPGNTIYF.